This T cell receptor beta chain was retrieved from a study of vaccination and CD4 T cells after COVID-19. Treatment defined: approximately 9-day PBMC culture with coronavirus spike peptide pools or control peptides (ViraFEST assay). Positive PCR dates ranged from March to December 2020; these dates predated US Alpha, Beta and Delta variants. It was with approximately 9.7 IU/ml IL-2 and roughly 10 ug/ml peptide pools that roughly 2 million PBMCs per well were cultured. The CDR3 contains 13 residues. Trimming stripped 7 bases from V and 10 bases from J, with 14 bases between. CDR1 is MNHNS, CDR2 SASEGT, per germline. With regard to this clonotype: Its antigen is still unknown.

With the Oncomine TCR Beta short-read assay, DNA from cultured CD4+ T cells was sequenced. Each CDR3 protein gets one entry after TCRdb re-called the PCR reads with MiXCR. The sample records approximately 12,000 distinct CDR3 sequences, more than 45% being singletons. The clonotype comes from a human donor who had recovered from COVID-19. The sequencing input was CD4+ T cells from blood, cultured in vitro. This chain connects TRBV6-1 to TRBJ1-6; D uncertain. CDR3 bases: TGTGCCAGCAAACGGGGTTCTGAGTCACCCCTCCACTTT. This encodes CASKRGSESPLHF.